This T cell receptor beta chain was recovered during a study of T-cell reconstitution after alpha-beta-depleted transplantation in children. The CDR3 has 13 amino acids. V lost 5 bases and J 3 bases, leaving 10 bases between the germline ends. Germline V gene lookup returns CDR1 SGHAT and CDR2 FQNNGV. This clonotype occurred a few times. A library of TCRbeta sequences, prepared with unique molecular identifiers, was generated. TCRdb independently ran MiXCR on the PCR reads; one entry per CDR3 protein. The repertoire has more than 250,000 distinct CDR3 sequences, roughly 9.5% of them found once; the top ten carry about a tenth.

The clonotype comes from a human donor who donated a stem cell graft to a child with SCID. The chain has TRBV11-2 and TRBJ1-1, with D hard to call. Sequenced here: PBMCs from the stem cell graft donor, sampled from the stem cell graft. CDR3 nucleotides: TGTGCCAGCAGCCGAGTGTTTGACACTGAAGCTTTCTTT. Protein product: CASSRVFDTEAFF. The full variable domain, in which reference TRBV11-2 and TRBJ1-1 provide the parts outside the CDR3, is EAGVAQSPRYKIIEKRQSVAFWCNPISGHATLYWYQQILGQGPKLLIQFQNNGVVDDSQLPKDRFSAERLKGVDSTLKIQPAKLEDSAVYLCASSRVFDTEAFFGQGTRLTVV.